This T cell receptor beta chain is from a study of T-cell memory formation after mild COVID-19. Study results and caveats: Balance between CD4 and CD8 was seen in clones contracting day 15 to 85, and a CD4+ lean was seen in later expanders.

TCRdb re-derived calls from the 5' RACE reads in MiXCR, one entry per CDR3 protein. This sample has roughly 350,000 distinct CDR3 sequences, with roughly an eighth found just once. In germline, CDR1 is MDHEN, CDR2 SYDVKM. The CDR3 length is 15 residues. V was pared by 3 bases and J by 1 base, with 13 bases between. Note on this clonotype: The antigen is not known.

The sample consisted of PBMCs or a T cell subset sorted from them (not recorded which). The chain uses TRBV28 and TRBJ2-7, with a weak D call TRBD2 (5 bases). The sequence came from a man aged 18 to 35 who had mild COVID-19 (a few samples of this study predate the infection). Cell type and time point are not known. This CDR3 is CASSFFGVRSYEQYF. The CDR3 DNA sequence: TGTGCCAGCAGTTTTTTCGGGGTCCGGTCCTACGAGCAGTACTTC.